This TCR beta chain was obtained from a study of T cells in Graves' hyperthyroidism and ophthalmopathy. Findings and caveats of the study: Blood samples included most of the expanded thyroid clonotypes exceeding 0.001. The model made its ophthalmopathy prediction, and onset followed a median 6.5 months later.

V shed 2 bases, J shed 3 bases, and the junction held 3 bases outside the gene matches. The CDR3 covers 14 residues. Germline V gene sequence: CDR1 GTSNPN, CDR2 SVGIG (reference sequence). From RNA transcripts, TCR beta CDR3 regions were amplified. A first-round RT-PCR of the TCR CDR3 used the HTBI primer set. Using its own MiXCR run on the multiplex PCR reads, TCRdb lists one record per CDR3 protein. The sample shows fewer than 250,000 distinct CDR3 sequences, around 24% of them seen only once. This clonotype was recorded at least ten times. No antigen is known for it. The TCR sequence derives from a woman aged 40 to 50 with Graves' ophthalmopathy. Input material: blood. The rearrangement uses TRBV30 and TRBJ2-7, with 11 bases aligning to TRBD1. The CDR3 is CAWSSGTGGYEQYF. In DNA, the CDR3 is TGTGCCTGGAGTTCCGGGACAGGGGGCTACGAGCAGTACTTC.